This T cell receptor beta chain was obtained from a study of glioma-infiltrating T cells after dendritic cell vaccination. For the study at large: The vaccine used monocyte-derived dendritic cells pulsed overnight with autologous tumor lysate.

Time point denoted: after dendritic cell vaccination, including at tumor progression/relapse. The CDR3 totals 16 residues. Germline V lookup: CDR1 GTSNPN, CDR2 SVGIG (reference sequence). Points on this clone: One junction end disagrees with the germline gene, perhaps due to a read error.

The data were produced by immunoSEQ multiplex PCR, yet TCRdb's version contains in-frame clones alone and is incomplete. There are under 75,000 clones in the sample; roughly 84% occur only once, and roughly 8.8% lies in the top ten. The chain carries TRBV30 and TRBJ2-7, with 9 bases that match TRBD1. The sequence was obtained from a human donor with glioblastoma. The sequenced sample was blood, obtained after dendritic cell vaccination. CDR3 protein: CAWSFRSGTGSFEQYF. CDR3 bases: TGTGCCTGGAGTTTTCGTTCCGGGACAGGGTCCTTCGAGCAGTACTTC. The complete variable domain, with remaining parts taken from reference TRBV30 and TRBJ2-7, reads SQTIHQWPATLVQPVGSPLSLECTVEGTSNPNLYWYRQAAGRGLQLLFYSVGIGQISSEVPQNLSASRPQDRQFILSSKKLLLSDSGFYLCAWSFRSGTGSFEQYFGPGTRLTVT.